One sample yielded the 29 T cell receptor beta chains listed below, sequenced in a study of blood T cell repertoires in COVID-19. Profiled with immunoSEQ multiplex PCR; TCRdb holds only in-frame clones, not every one. The data contain about 300,000 clones, approximately 86% of them singletons. Sequenced sample: peripheral blood. These receptors all come from a man between 65 and 80 years old with acute or convalescent COVID-19.

This chain links TRBV7-9 with TRBJ2-5, with a weak D call TRBD2 (5 bases). The germline V and J ends were trimmed by 5 bases and 5 bases, with 15 bases remaining between them. Germline CDR1 reads SEHNR; CDR2 reads FQNEAQ (reference sequence). The CDR3 runs 14 residues. In nucleotides, the CDR3 is TGTGCCAGCAGCAACGAGGGTAGCTGGGAGACCCAGTACTTC. This codes for CASSNEGSWETQYF.

This rearrangement joins TRBV29-1 to TRBJ1-1, with D uncertain. V shed 3 bases and J shed 3 bases, with 11 bases lying between them. The germline gives CDR1 SQVTM, CDR2 ANQGSEA. This CDR3 region has 13 residues. The CDR3 protein is CSVEPAGYTEAFF. The CDR3 region has the DNA TGCAGCGTTGAGCCTGCGGGGTACACTGAAGCTTTCTTT.

CDR3: CASSQGPTANYEQYF. The CDR3, as DNA: TGCGCCAGCAGCCAAGGTCCGACAGCAAACTACGAGCAGTACTTC. This chain links TRBV4-3 with TRBJ2-7, with D possibly TRBD1 on 5 matching bases. The CDR3 runs to 15 residues. Germline CDR1 LGHNA, CDR2 YSLEER. The ends were cut back, 1 base at V and 3 bases at J, with 13 bases in the middle.

The CDR3 loop is CASREGISGNTIYF. The CDR3 nucleotides read TGTGCCAGCAGGGAGGGGATCTCTGGAAACACCATATATTTT. The genes are TRBV7-3 and TRBJ1-3, with D possibly matching TRBD1 (5 bases). Trimming removed 6 bases from V and 0 bases from J, with 9 bases in between. CDR1 and CDR2 from the germline V gene are SGHTA and FQGTGA. CDR3 length equals 14 residues.

The chain has TRBV30 and TRBJ1-2; D not resolved. V was clipped by 0 bases and J by 4 bases, with 9 bases between them. This CDR3 contains 13 residues. In germline, CDR1 is GTSNPN, CDR2 SVGIG (reference sequence). Here the CDR3 reads CAWSVAVGYGYTF. The CDR3, as DNA: TGTGCCTGGAGTGTCGCGGTTGGCTATGGCTACACCTTC.

V and J are TRBV13 and TRBJ2-7, with 11 nucleotides matching TRBD1. Losses at the gene ends were 1 base for V and 3 bases for J; bases not matched to a gene: 2. CDR1 is PRHDT and CDR2 is FYEKMQ in the germline V gene (reference sequence). There are 15 residues in the CDR3. The CDR3 here is CASSLAGQGDYEQYF. The CDR3 DNA follows: TGTGCCAGCAGCTTAGCGGGACAGGGGGACTACGAGCAGTACTTC.

In this sample, this clone turned up once. This chain uses TRBV6-5 with TRBJ2-1, with 10 bases fitting TRBD2. Germline V gene sequence: CDR1 MNHEY, CDR2 SVGAGI. With V trimmed by 8 bases and J by 9 bases, 10 bases remained unmatched. CDR3 length: 14 amino acids. The CDR3 reads CASYPSGRIGEQFF. For the CDR3, the DNA is TGTGCCAGCTATCCTAGCGGGAGAATTGGTGAGCAGTTCTTC.

The V gene is TRBV19, the J gene TRBJ2-2; TRBD1 matches 11 bases. Germline CDR1 LNHDA, CDR2 SQIVND (reference sequence). This CDR3 is built from 14 residues. Trimming cost V 6 bases and J 5 bases; bases outside gene matches: 2. This CDR3 reads CASRRDRGTGELFF. CDR3 bases: TGTGCCAGTAGGAGGGACAGGGGGACCGGGGAGCTGTTTTTT.

This sequence joins TRBV12-5 and TRBJ1-4; D remains ambiguous. The CDR3 has 17 amino acids. The V gene's germline CDR1 is LGHNT and CDR2 FRNRAP. V was trimmed by 2 bases and J by 8 bases, leaving 21 bases between them. The CDR3: CASGLWAGYPHLEKLFF. CDR3 DNA: TGTGCTAGTGGTTTGTGGGCAGGTTATCCCCACTTAGAAAAACTGTTTTTT.

This chain joins TRBV6-2 or TRBV6-3 and TRBJ2-7, with D perhaps TRBD2 (6 bases). The CDR3 spans 14 residues. The germline V gene encodes CDR1 MNHEY and CDR2 SVGEGT. The V end was cut by 5 bases, the J end by 3 bases, with 14 bases between. CDR3 protein: CASSLGTPIYEQYF. The CDR3 coding sequence is TGTGCCAGCAGTCTCGGGACTCCCATCTACGAGCAGTACTTC.

This clone appeared once. This chain connects TRBV28 to TRBJ1-5; possibly TRBD1 for D (5 bases). Trimming took off 4 bases at V and 8 bases at J, with 9 bases between the two ends. CDR3 length: 12 amino acids. Germline V lookup: CDR1 MDHEN, CDR2 SYDVKM. CDR3 in amino acids: CASSSREEPQHF. The CDR3, as DNA: TGTGCCAGCAGTTCCAGGGAAGAGCCCCAGCATTTT.

V usage is TRBV15 and J usage is TRBJ2-5, with 12 bases fitting TRBD2. With 1 base clipped from V and 5 bases from J, the junction kept 5 bases outside the gene matches. Germline-derived CDR1 and CDR2 are LNHNV and YYDKDF (reference sequence). The CDR3 spans 16 residues. The CDR3 DNA sequence: TGTGCCACCAGCAGAGGTCCCACTAGCGGGAGGGAGACCCAGTACTTC. This encodes CATSRGPTSGRETQYF.

This chain connects TRBV9 to TRBJ2-7, with 11 bases identical to TRBD1. V lost 5 bases, J lost 5 bases, and 6 bases stayed unmatched. This CDR3 comprises 14 residues. In germline, CDR1 is SGDLS, CDR2 YYNGEE. CDR3 DNA: TGTGCCAGCAGGCCCGGGACAGGGGGAGACGAGCAGTACTTC. The encoded protein is CASRPGTGGDEQYF.

The chain couples TRBV24-1 to TRBJ1-5; no definite D call. Germline CDR1 KGHDR, CDR2 SFDVKD. The CDR3 runs to 13 residues. Trimming took off 9 bases at V and 2 bases at J, with 10 bases between the two ends. Written as DNA, the CDR3 is TGTGCCACCGGGAGATCGGGCAATCAGCCCCAGCATTTT. Translated: CATGRSGNQPQHF.

The chain has TRBV30 and TRBJ2-3; 7 nucleotides align to TRBD1. Per germline, CDR1 GTSNPN and CDR2 SVGIG (reference sequence). The CDR3 runs to 15 residues. The V segment lost 1 base and the J segment 1 base; nucleotides outside the gene matches: 5. The CDR3 spells CAWSEQGWGTDTQYF. DNA for the CDR3: TGTGCCTGGAGTGAACAGGGGTGGGGCACAGATACGCAGTATTTT.

The chain joins TRBV7-9 to TRBJ1-3; D is undetermined. Germline V lookup: CDR1 SEHNR, CDR2 FQNEAQ (reference sequence). CDR3 size: 16 residues. V lost 3 bases and J 1 base, leaving 13 bases between the germline ends. CDR3 in amino acids: CASSFHGRLSGNTIYF. CDR3 DNA sequence: TGTGCCAGCAGCTTTCATGGCAGACTATCTGGAAACACCATATATTTT.

The chain is built from TRBV7-2 and TRBJ2-3, with 7 bases matching TRBD2. Germline V CDR1 and CDR2: SGHTA, FQGNSA. Trimming cost V 3 bases and J 4 bases; bases outside gene matches: 4. The length of the CDR3 is 14 residues. The CDR3 loop reads CASSFRTRPDTQYF. In DNA form, the CDR3 reads TGTGCCAGCAGCTTTAGGACTAGACCAGATACGCAGTATTTT.

The chain is built from TRBV28 and TRBJ2-3; TRBD2 agrees at 8 bases. Germline V gives CDR1 MDHEN, CDR2 SYDVKM. There are 19 residues in the CDR3. V gave up 6 bases and J gave up 2 bases; unmatched junction bases: 19. Here the CDR3 reads CASSGRGSTSGSITDTQYF. The CDR3 DNA sequence: TGTGCCAGCAGCGGAAGAGGTAGTACTAGCGGTTCGATCACAGATACGCAGTATTTT.

The chain recombines TRBV6-1 with TRBJ1-4; D remains unclear. The germline gives CDR1 MNHNS, CDR2 SASEGT. This CDR3 comprises 16 residues. The V end lost 2 bases, the J end lost 2 bases, and 12 bases lay between the germline ends. The CDR3 loop is CASSERHFGTNEKLFF. The CDR3 DNA reads TGTGCCAGCAGTGAACGACACTTTGGGACTAATGAAAAACTGTTTTTT.

V usage is TRBV27 and J usage is TRBJ2-7; 9 bases align to TRBD2. The CDR3 sequence is 15 residues long. The J segment lost 4 bases and the V segment lost 2 bases, leaving 6 bases of the junction unmatched. CDR1 and CDR2 (germline): MNHEY, SMNVEV (reference sequence). The CDR3 DNA reads as TGTGCCAGCAGTTTAGCAGCGGGAGGATTTTACGAGCAGTACTTC. This translates into CASSLAAGGFYEQYF.

This clone was counted a single time. V gene TRBV25-1 combines with J gene TRBJ2-7; perhaps TRBD1 as D (6 bases). V lost 4 bases, J lost 4 bases, and 11 bases lay in between. Germline values: CDR1 MGHDK, CDR2 SYGVNS. CDR3 length equals 13 residues. CDR3 DNA sequence: TGTGCCAGCAGTGCTATCAGGGGATACGAGCAGTACTTC. It codes for CASSAIRGYEQYF.

The chain links TRBV10-3 to TRBJ2-3; 9 bases match TRBD1. CDR3 length equals 14 residues. CDR1 is ENHRY, CDR2 SYGVKD, per germline. The V and J ends lost 9 bases and 4 bases, in that order; junction bases with no gene match: 8. The CDR3 is CAIGTGKGADTQYF. As DNA, the CDR3 is TGTGCCATTGGGACAGGGAAAGGCGCAGATACGCAGTATTTT.

This CDR3 reads CASTLRQGPLHF. The CDR3, as DNA: TGTGCCAGCACCCTCCGGCAGGGTCCCCTCCACTTT. V is TRBV28 and J is TRBJ1-6; TRBD1 is a possible D gene (5 bases). This CDR3 has 12 residues. Germline V CDR1 and CDR2: MDHEN, SYDVKM. With 7 bases removed from V and 13 bases from J, the gap between germline ends came to 14 bases.

The V and J genes are TRBV11-2 and TRBJ2-3; 10 bases fit TRBD2. Trimming at V came to 1 base and at J to 2 bases, leaving 9 bases not matched to a gene. Germline V lookup: CDR1 SGHAT, CDR2 FQNNGV. This CDR3 has 18 residues. CDR3: CASSLGWSSGGSTDTQYF. In DNA, the CDR3 is TGTGCCAGCAGCTTAGGGTGGAGTAGCGGGGGGTCCACAGATACGCAGTATTTT. The complete variable domain, with remaining parts taken from reference TRBV11-2 and TRBJ2-3, reads EAGVAQSPRYKIIEKRQSVAFWCNPISGHATLYWYQQILGQGPKLLIQFQNNGVVDDSQLPKDRFSAERLKGVDSTLKIQPAKLEDSAVYLCASSLGWSSGGSTDTQYFGPGTRLTVL.

V gene TRBV19 combines with J gene TRBJ2-5; tentative D call: TRBD1 (5 bases). CDR1 LNHDA and CDR2 SQIVND come from the germline V gene (reference sequence). Trimming left V 1 base short and J 2 bases short, with 8 bases between. The CDR3 has 14 amino acids. The CDR3 sequence: CASSIGQLQETQYF. In DNA, the CDR3 is TGTGCCAGTAGTATAGGACAGCTTCAAGAGACCCAGTACTTC.

J is TRBJ1-1 and V is TRBV30; unclear D gene. Germline assignment: CDR1 GTSNPN and CDR2 SVGIG (reference sequence). Trimming cost V 4 bases and J 5 bases, with 11 bases left between them. This CDR3 comprises 12 residues. CDR3 protein: CAWIVPRTEAFF. The CDR3 nucleotides read TGTGCCTGGATAGTCCCAAGAACTGAAGCTTTCTTT. The variable domain in full, completed from reference TRBV30 and TRBJ1-1, reads SQTIHQWPATLVQPVGSPLSLECTVEGTSNPNLYWYRQAAGRGLQLLFYSVGIGQISSEVPQNLSASRPQDRQFILSSKKLLLSDSGFYLCAWIVPRTEAFFGQGTRLTVV.

The chain uses TRBV9 and TRBJ2-3; D is unclear. Germline CDR1 is SGDLS and CDR2 is YYNGEE. CDR3 length equals 13 residues. The ends were cut back, 3 bases at V and 3 bases at J, with 8 bases in the middle. The DNA for the CDR3 is TGTGCCAGCAGCGCGAGCGTTACAGATACGCAGTATTTT. It codes for CASSASVTDTQYF.

This clone has only one observation. J is TRBJ2-6 and V is TRBV2, with D tentatively TRBD2 (5 bases). Looked up from germline, CDR1 is SNHLY and CDR2 is FYNNEI. V dropped 7 bases and J dropped 0 bases, with 13 bases sitting between them. This CDR3 is built from 16 residues. CDR3 amino acids: CASTPGLASGANVLTF. The CDR3 region has the DNA TGTGCCAGCACGCCGGGGTTGGCCTCTGGGGCCAACGTCCTGACTTTC.

This clone was seen a handful of times. The chain has TRBV28 and TRBJ2-3; 12 bases agree with TRBD2. The CDR3 totals 19 residues. Germline V gives CDR1 MDHEN, CDR2 SYDVKM. The V segment lost 6 bases and the J segment 5 bases; nucleotides outside the gene matches: 18. CDR3 amino acids: CASSRALAGGRSVGDTQYF. DNA of the CDR3: TGTGCCAGCAGCCGTGCTCTAGCGGGAGGGAGGTCAGTAGGAGATACGCAGTATTTT. Full variable domain (rest looked up from reference TRBV28 and TRBJ2-3): DVKVTQSSRYLVKRTGEKVFLECVQDMDHENMFWYRQDPGLGLRLIYFSYDVKMKEKGDIPEGYSVSREKKERFSLILESASTNQTSMYLCASSRALAGGRSVGDTQYFGPGTRLTVL.